This T cell receptor beta chain is drawn from a study of T-cell reconstitution after alpha-beta-depleted transplantation in children. This clonotype was recorded at least ten times. The TCRbeta library was prepared with unique molecular identifiers. TCRdb itself ran the PCR reads through MiXCR, one entry per CDR3 protein. In the table there are roughly 300,000 distinct CDR3 sequences, approximately 10% of which are singletons. CDR1 SGDLS and CDR2 YYNGEE come from the germline V gene. After removal of 0 bases from V and 10 bases from J, the junction contained 22 bases not matched to a gene. The CDR3 length is 21 residues.

The input for sequencing was peripheral blood, taken 180 days after TCRalphabeta/CD19-depleted stem cell transplant. The sequence was collected from a male patient aged 2-15 years who had a stem cell transplant for chronic granulomatous disease, so the T cells may come from the graft donor. The chain joins TRBV9 to TRBJ2-6; the match to TRBD1 covers 10 bases. The CDR3 DNA reads TGTGCCAGCAGCGTAGCTCCACGACAGGGGGCGAAGAGGCCAACAACGAACGTCCTGACTTTC. Its protein is CASSVAPRQGAKRPTTNVLTF. Complete variable domain (other parts from reference TRBV9 and TRBJ2-6): DSGVTQTPKHLITATGQRVTLRCSPRSGDLSVYWYQQSLDQGLQFLIQYYNGEERAKGNILERFSAQQFPDLHSELNLSSLELGDSALYFCASSVAPRQGAKRPTTNVLTFGAGSRLTVL.